Listed here are 6 T cell receptor beta chains from one sample, sequenced in a study of control samples from healthy donors and cancer patients. TCRdb keeps only in-frame clones here, not all; method: immunoSEQ multiplex PCR. The repertoire has around 120,000 clones, 90% to 95% of them found once; the top ten carry 1.5% to 2%. Sequencing was carried out using PBMCs. The receptor source for this set is a man in his fifties or sixties with head and neck cancer.

The chain is built from TRBV4-1 and TRBJ2-5, with TRBD2 matching 8 bases. The V and J ends lost 0 bases and 5 bases, in that order; junction bases with no gene match: 8. From germline, CDR1 is MGHRA and CDR2 YSYEKL. This CDR3 spans 16 amino acids. The CDR3 sequence: CASSQDPAGVKETQYF. The CDR3 coding sequence is TGCGCCAGCAGCCAAGACCCAGCGGGGGTTAAGGAGACCCAGTACTTC.

V gene TRBV4-3 combines with J gene TRBJ2-3; 9 bases align to TRBD1. The ends lost 4 bases at V and 0 bases at J; junction bases unmatched: 11. This CDR3 spans 18 amino acids. Looked up from germline, CDR1 is LGHNA and CDR2 is YSLEER. CDR3 sequence: CASSPGLWTGDSTDTQYF. CDR3 coding DNA: TGCGCCAGCAGCCCCGGACTCTGGACAGGGGATAGCACAGATACGCAGTATTTT.

The chain joins TRBV7-9 to TRBJ1-2, with D unclear. Germline V gene sequence: CDR1 SEHNR, CDR2 FQNEAQ (reference sequence). Trimming took 0 bases from V and 8 from J, leaving 10 bases between them. The CDR3 is 13 amino acids. CDR3 amino acids: CASSLADRGGYTF. CDR3 DNA: TGTGCCAGCAGCTTAGCGGACCGCGGCGGCTACACCTTC.

This chain links TRBV12-3 or TRBV12-4 with TRBJ2-2; D unclear. V was pared by 3 bases and J by 6 bases, with 2 bases between. The CDR3 is 11 residues long. The CDR3 region has the DNA TGTGCCAGCAGTTTTCCCGGGGAGCTGTTTTTT. Protein sequence: CASSFPGELFF.

This sequence joins TRBV20-1 and TRBJ1-1, with D possibly TRBD1 on 5 matching bases. Trimming took off 0 bases at V and 11 bases at J, with 10 bases between the two ends. The germline V gene encodes CDR1 DFQATT and CDR2 SNEGSKA (reference sequence). CDR3 length: 11 residues. As DNA, the CDR3 is TGCAGTGCTAGAGATCGGGGGGGGGCTTTCTTT. The encoded protein is CSARDRGGAFF.

The chain carries TRBV7-9 and TRBJ1-1, with D tentatively TRBD1 (5 bases). CDR1 is SEHNR, CDR2 FQNEAQ, per germline (reference sequence). V was trimmed by 1 base and J by 3 bases, leaving 24 bases between them. The CDR3 loop spans 19 amino acids. The CDR3 is CASSLEGTAGITRDTEAFF. CDR3 coding DNA: TGTGCCAGCAGCTTAGAGGGTACGGCAGGGATTACTAGGGACACTGAAGCTTTCTTT. Filled out from reference TRBV7-9 and TRBJ1-1, the complete variable domain reads DTGVSQNPRHKITKRGQNVTFRCDPISEHNRLYWYRQTLGQGPEFLTYFQNEAQLEKSRLLSDRFSAERPKGSFSTLEIQRTEQGDSAMYLCASSLEGTAGITRDTEAFFGQGTRLTVV.